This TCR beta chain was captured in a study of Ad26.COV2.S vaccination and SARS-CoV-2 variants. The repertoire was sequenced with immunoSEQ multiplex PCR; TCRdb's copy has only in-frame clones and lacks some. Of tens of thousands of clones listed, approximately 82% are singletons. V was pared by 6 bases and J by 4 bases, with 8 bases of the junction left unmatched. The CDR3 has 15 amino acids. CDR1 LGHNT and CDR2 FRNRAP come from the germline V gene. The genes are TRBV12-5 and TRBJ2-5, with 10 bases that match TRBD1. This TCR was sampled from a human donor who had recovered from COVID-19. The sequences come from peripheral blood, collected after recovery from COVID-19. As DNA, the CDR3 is TGTGCTAGTGGCCGAGGACAGGGGGGCGGAGAGACCCAGTACTTC. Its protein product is CASGRGQGGGETQYF.